This T cell receptor (beta chain) was sequenced during a study of shared clonotypes between healthy human individuals. Germline V gene data show CDR1 as ENHRY and CDR2 as SYGVKD. V was cut by 7 bases and J by 2 bases, with 17 bases left in between. There are 15 residues in the CDR3. Without sorting, samples used tens of millions of PBMCs for genomic DNA. This clone was seen just once. The sequenced material, unsorted PBMC DNA, was run on ten immunoSEQ deep assay plates. TCRdb's table, derived via immunoSEQ multiplex PCR, lists solely in-frame clones and lacks some. The sample holds some 530,000 clones, 81% seen once.

The V call is TRBV10-3, the J call TRBJ1-2; possibly TRBD1 for D (6 bases). Sequenced sample: PBMCs. The sequence was collected from a woman aged 40 to 49 in good health. Some clones in this sample may be carry-over from other donors' samples. CDR3 nucleotides: TGTGCCATCACCCCCCTGATTGGGGGCAACTATGGCTACACCTTC. The encoded protein is CAITPLIGGNYGYTF.